Sequencing of this T cell receptor beta chain was carried out in a study of identifying expanded T cells in peripheral blood. The study's findings and limits: Over two and four weeks, about 15 and 19 clones changed, versus approximately 1.1 between replicates. Across healthy donors, higher total template counts meant significantly greater approximately 2-week count variance.

The CDR3 runs to 13 residues. Between the trimmed V and J ends, which lost 1 base and 7 bases, there was a span of 8 bases. The germline V gene encodes CDR1 PRHDT and CDR2 FYEKMQ (reference sequence). During the collection period, no donor immune events like infections were recorded. Measured with immunoSEQ multiplex PCR; TCRdb has only the in-frame clones, and not every one. The data hold over 100,000 clones, with 88% observed a single time. A single count supports this clone. The antigen remains unidentified. Sequencing used blood. The receptor comes from a person aged 18 to 75 in good health. This sequence joins TRBV13 and TRBJ2-4; no reliable D call. This chain's CDR3 is CASSLAGSNIQYF. CDR3 DNA: TGTGCCAGCAGCTTAGCCGGCAGCAACATTCAGTACTTC.